The subject of this entry is one T cell receptor (beta chain). These data originate in a study of T cell changes during pregnancy in multiple sclerosis. Germline trimming cut 4 bases from V and 4 bases from J; bases unmatched to any gene: 6. Germline loops: CDR1 SGHDN, CDR2 FVKESK. There are 14 residues in the CDR3. The protocol was immunoSEQ multiplex PCR, while the TCRdb copy is restricted to in-frame clones and leaves out a portion. The profile covers 65,000 to 85,000 clones, with around 90% appearing a single time and 9% to 9.5% taken by the ten largest. This clonotype originated in a female donor in good health, enrolled as a control in a pregnancy study. This specimen consisted of peripheral blood, obtained after pregnancy. V gene TRBV14 combines with J gene TRBJ2-7, with 8 bases matching TRBD2. This CDR3 is CASSPTSAPYEQYF. CDR3 coding DNA: TGTGCCAGCAGCCCGACTAGCGCCCCTTACGAGCAGTACTTC. The full variable domain, in which reference TRBV14 and TRBJ2-7 provide the parts outside the CDR3, is EAGVTQFPSHSVIEKGQTVTLRCDPISGHDNLYWYRRVMGKEIKFLLHFVKESKQDESGMPNNRFLAERTGGTYSTLKVQPAELEDSGVYFCASSPTSAPYEQYFGPGTRLTVT.